One and the same sample provided the 10 T cell receptor beta chains below, sequenced in a study of cytomegalovirus exposure and HLA in healthy donors. The study ran its PCR with 60 Vbeta and 13 Jbeta primers. Profiling relied on immunoSEQ multiplex PCR, and the TCRdb table lists in-frame clones only, not all of them. The data contain 130,000 to 150,000 clones, over 75% of them seen just once; the ten biggest clones take up 5.5% to 6%. Sample: PBMCs. The receptor set was obtained from a man between 25 and 39 years old in good health and CMV-seropositive.

The V and J genes are TRBV7-8 and TRBJ1-5, with 7 bases matching TRBD1. V was clipped by 0 bases and J by 3 bases; unmatched bases: 2. The length of the CDR3 is 15 residues. The germline gives CDR1 SGHVS, CDR2 FQNEAQ. The CDR3: CASSLADRDNQPQHF. CDR3 bases: TGTGCCAGCAGCTTAGCAGACAGGGACAATCAGCCCCAGCATTTT.

The chain has TRBV14 and TRBJ1-2; 9 positions match TRBD1. The CDR3 sequence is 13 residues long. V shed 4 bases, J shed 8 bases, and the junction held 5 bases outside the gene matches. Germline-derived CDR1 and CDR2 are SGHDN and FVKESK. The CDR3 is CASSRYRGRGYTF. CDR3 DNA: TGTGCCAGCAGCCGCTACAGGGGGCGCGGCTACACCTTC. The variable domain in full, with the rest retrieved from reference TRBV14 and TRBJ1-2, is EAGVTQFPSHSVIEKGQTVTLRCDPISGHDNLYWYRRVMGKEIKFLLHFVKESKQDESGMPNNRFLAERTGGTYSTLKVQPAELEDSGVYFCASSRYRGRGYTFGSGTRLTVV.

The CDR3 coding sequence is TGTGCCAGCAGCTTATTAGTCCTAGCGGGAGTTCCGTACGAGCAGTACTTC. Protein: CASSLLVLAGVPYEQYF. The chain recombines TRBV7-8 with TRBJ2-7; TRBD2 matches at 10 bases. This CDR3 comprises 17 residues. The V segment lost 2 bases and the J segment 4 bases; nucleotides outside the gene matches: 11. Germline CDR1 and CDR2: SGHVS and FQNEAQ. The entire variable domain, with the rest obtained from reference TRBV7-8 and TRBJ2-7, is as follows: GAGVSQSPRYKVAKRGQDVALRCDPISGHVSLFWYQQALGQGPEFLTYFQNEAQLDKSGLPSDRFFAERPEGSVSTLKIQRTQQEDSAVYLCASSLLVLAGVPYEQYFGPGTRLTVT.

This clone was detected only once. The CDR3 DNA reads as TGCGCCAGCAGCTTGGTGTCTAGCGGGACTCAGGGGGAGCAGTTCTTC. Amino acid sequence: CASSLVSSGTQGEQFF. This chain uses TRBV5-1 with TRBJ2-1; 9 bases fit TRBD2. Germline V gene data show CDR1 as SGHRS and CDR2 as YFSETQ. The CDR3 is made up of 16 amino acids. V dropped 0 bases and J dropped 10; count of bases not matched to a gene: 11.

The J gene is TRBJ2-3, the V gene TRBV11-2, with D unclear. Per the germline V gene, CDR1 is SGHAT and CDR2 is FQNNGV. The CDR3 sequence is 14 residues long. V shed 5 bases and J shed 4 bases, with 13 bases lying between them. CDR3 in DNA: TGTGCCAGCAGCCCCCCCCGGGTCTCAGATACGCAGTATTTT. Translated: CASSPPRVSDTQYF.

The rearrangement joins TRBV7-2 to TRBJ1-5; D remains unclear. Germline loops: CDR1 SGHTA, CDR2 FQGNSA. Trimming left V 1 base short and J 4 bases short, with 17 bases between. The CDR3 consists of 17 residues. This CDR3 is CASSLEGLARNNQPQHF. The DNA for the CDR3 is TGTGCCAGCAGCTTAGAAGGTCTGGCCAGGAATAATCAGCCCCAGCATTTT.

The CDR3 protein is CASRPVQGPQETQYF. The CDR3 DNA is TGTGCCAGCAGACCCGTACAGGGGCCGCAAGAGACCCAGTACTTC. The chain couples TRBV27 to TRBJ2-5, with 7 bases lining up with TRBD1. With V trimmed by 6 bases and J by 2 bases, 9 bases remained unmatched. This CDR3 spans 15 amino acids. Germline CDR1 reads MNHEY; CDR2 reads SMNVEV (reference sequence).

The rearrangement joins TRBV6-5 to TRBJ2-3; 8 bases are shared with TRBD2. The trim removed 4 bases at V and 3 bases at J, leaving 6 bases unmatched. In germline, CDR1 is MNHEY, CDR2 SVGAGI. CDR3 length equals 15 residues. For the CDR3, the DNA is TGTGCCAGCAGTTCGCCGGGACTAGGGACAGATACGCAGTATTTT. Translation gives CASSSPGLGTDTQYF.

This chain uses TRBV7-2 with TRBJ2-5, with 9 nucleotides matching TRBD1. The CDR3 runs 17 residues. The ends lost 1 base at V and 5 bases at J; junction bases unmatched: 11. In germline, CDR1 is SGHTA, CDR2 FQGNSA. The CDR3 sequence: CASSLGGGGTGRETQYF. The CDR3 DNA reads as TGTGCCAGCAGCTTAGGGGGAGGGGGGACAGGGAGGGAGACCCAGTACTTC.

This rearrangement joins TRBV7-2 to TRBJ2-1, with D perhaps matching TRBD2 (6 bases). Germline V gives CDR1 SGHTA, CDR2 FQGNSA. There are 15 residues in the CDR3. Deletions cut 5 bases from V and 7 bases from J, with 18 bases between. The CDR3 nucleotides are TGTGCCAGCAGCAACGTGCGGGGAGCCGGGAATGAGCAGTTCTTC. Its translation is CASSNVRGAGNEQFF.